These 27 T cell receptor beta chains were sequenced from one sample in a study of shared clonotypes between healthy human individuals. Sequencing was performed with immunoSEQ multiplex PCR; in TCRdb, only in-frame clones are kept and a portion is missing. The table includes over a million clones, approximately 98.5% detected once. The source material was naive CD4+ T cells sorted from blood. The subset was: CD45RA+ positively selected. The origin of the receptors is a man aged 25-45 years in good health.

The gene calls are TRBV7-9 and TRBJ2-1; D gene unclear. V dropped 7 bases and J dropped 8 bases, with 12 bases sitting between them. Germline V gene data show CDR1 as SEHNR and CDR2 as FQNEAQ (reference sequence). The length of the CDR3 is 12 residues. The CDR3 DNA sequence: TGTGCCAGCACGTTTATTCGCGATGAGCAGTTCTTC. Translating gives CASTFIRDEQFF.

The V and J genes are TRBV4-1 and TRBJ2-7; D is uncertain. V lost 1 base to trimming and J lost 3 bases, with 13 bases between them. The CDR3 extends over 15 amino acids. From germline, CDR1 is MGHRA and CDR2 YSYEKL. CDR3 loop: CASSQAQSKIYEQYF. CDR3 coding DNA: TGCGCCAGCAGCCAAGCCCAGTCTAAGATCTACGAGCAGTACTTC.

The chain carries TRBV28 and TRBJ1-1, with D perhaps matching TRBD1 (5 bases). This CDR3 contains 12 residues. The germline CDR1 and CDR2 sequences are MDHEN and SYDVKM. V lost 2 bases and J 9 bases, leaving 10 bases between the germline ends. The DNA of the CDR3 is TGTGCCAGCAGTTTAGGTTCAGGGAAAGCTTTCTTT. It codes for CASSLGSGKAFF.

This sequence joins TRBV27 and TRBJ1-1; 8 bases map to TRBD1. This CDR3 is built from 14 residues. Germline values: CDR1 MNHEY, CDR2 SMNVEV (reference sequence). V was pared by 5 bases and J by 4 bases, with 6 bases of the junction left unmatched. For the CDR3, the DNA is TGTGCCAGCAGTAAGACAGGGGTAAGCACTGAAGCTTTCTTT. Its protein product is CASSKTGVSTEAFF.

This clone was seen just once. The chain carries TRBV30 and TRBJ1-1, with D unclear. The CDR3 sequence is 11 residues long. CDR1 GTSNPN and CDR2 SVGIG come from the germline V gene (reference sequence). Trimming stripped 2 bases from V and 4 bases from J, with 5 bases between. The CDR3 sequence is CAWSIATEAFF. Here the CDR3 DNA reads TGTGCCTGGAGTATTGCCACTGAAGCTTTCTTT. The variable domain in full, with the rest retrieved from reference TRBV30 and TRBJ1-1, is SQTIHQWPATLVQPVGSPLSLECTVEGTSNPNLYWYRQAAGRGLQLLFYSVGIGQISSEVPQNLSASRPQDRQFILSSKKLLLSDSGFYLCAWSIATEAFFGQGTRLTVV.

The chain couples TRBV29-1 to TRBJ1-1; D remains ambiguous. The CDR3 runs to 12 residues. CDR1 and CDR2 (germline): SQVTM, ANQGSEA. Trimming took 7 bases from V and 0 from J, leaving 9 bases between them. In nucleotides, the CDR3 is TGCAGCGGTTGCCAGCTGAACACTGAAGCTTTCTTT. Translating it yields CSGCQLNTEAFF.

The rearrangement links TRBV7-9 to TRBJ2-5; TRBD1 is a possible D gene (5 bases). The V end was cut by 1 base, the J end by 4 bases, with 10 bases between. Germline assignment: CDR1 SEHNR and CDR2 FQNEAQ (reference sequence). This CDR3 has 14 residues. This CDR3 reads CASSLVREGETQYF. The CDR3 DNA is TGTGCCAGCAGCTTAGTCAGGGAAGGAGAGACCCAGTACTTC. Together with reference TRBV7-9 and TRBJ2-5, the CDR3 gives the full variable domain: DTGVSQNPRHKITKRGQNVTFRCDPISEHNRLYWYRQTLGQGPEFLTYFQNEAQLEKSRLLSDRFSAERPKGSFSTLEIQRTEQGDSAMYLCASSLVREGETQYFGPGTRLLVL.

Notes on this clone: The sample contains more than one DNA sequence encoding this CDR3. The chain recombines TRBV6-4 with TRBJ2-3; possibly TRBD1 for D (5 bases). The CDR3 length is 14 residues. The germline V gene has CDR1 MRHNA and CDR2 SNTAGT. The V and J ends lost 3 bases and 1 base respectively, with 8 bases between them. The CDR3 nucleotides read TGTGCCAGCAGTGATCAGGGCGGCACAGATACGCAGTATTTT. It is translated as CASSDQGGTDTQYF.

The rearrangement joins TRBV10-1 to TRBJ2-7, with D unclear. The CDR3 loop spans 14 amino acids. V dropped 0 bases and J dropped 7 bases, with 13 bases sitting between them. Germline CDR1 is WNHNN and CDR2 is SYGVQD (reference sequence). CDR3 in amino acids: CASSESDVTGEQYF. DNA for the CDR3: TGCGCCAGCAGTGAGTCGGACGTTACGGGTGAGCAGTACTTC.

V and J are TRBV5-1 and TRBJ1-2, with TRBD1 matching over 11 bases. Trimming took 2 bases from V and 4 from J; bases not matched to a gene: 4. The CDR3 is 15 residues long. The germline CDR1 and CDR2 sequences are SGHRS and YFSETQ. The CDR3 sequence: CASSLGQGATYGYTF. CDR3 coding DNA: TGCGCCAGCAGCTTAGGACAGGGGGCGACCTATGGCTACACCTTC.

CDR3 protein: CASTPGVVGNQPQHF. DNA of the CDR3: TGTGCCAGCACCCCGGGGGTAGTTGGCAATCAGCCCCAGCATTTT. The V gene is TRBV28, the J gene TRBJ1-5, with a tentative D call TRBD1 (5 bases). Germline-derived CDR1 and CDR2 are MDHEN and SYDVKM. V lost 7 bases to trimming and J lost 2 bases, with 15 bases between them. The CDR3 runs 15 residues.

The rearrangement joins TRBV19 to TRBJ2-3; a possible D gene is TRBD1 (5 bases). This CDR3 contains 15 residues. Germline-derived CDR1 and CDR2 are LNHDA and SQIVND (reference sequence). With 6 bases removed from V and 3 bases from J, the gap between germline ends came to 16 bases. The CDR3 coding sequence is TGTGCCAGTAGCACCTCAGGGAAGAGGACAGATACGCAGTATTTT. The encoded protein is CASSTSGKRTDTQYF.

The chain is built from TRBV6-5 and TRBJ2-1; D unclear. The ends were cut back, 5 bases at V and 15 bases at J, with 14 bases in the middle. Germline V gene lookup returns CDR1 MNHEY and CDR2 SVGAGI. This CDR3 region has 11 residues. CDR3 amino acids: CASSDLLQPFF. The CDR3 coding sequence is TGTGCCAGCAGTGATTTACTACAACCGTTCTTC.

V is TRBV20-1 and J is TRBJ2-5; unclear D gene. The closer fit of TRBJ2-7 to the DNA end suggests the J call may be wrong. Germline V gene lookup returns CDR1 DFQATT and CDR2 SNEGSKA (reference sequence). The CDR3 covers 10 residues. CDR3: CSAGTYEQYF. The CDR3 DNA is TGCAGTGCTGGGACCTACGAGCAGTACTTC.

The V and J genes are TRBV5-1 and TRBJ2-3; 7 nucleotides align to TRBD1. CDR3 length: 14 residues. Germline V gene data show CDR1 as SGHRS and CDR2 as YFSETQ. V shed 4 bases and J 3 bases; nucleotides not matched to a gene: 5. The CDR3 nucleotides read TGCGCCAGCAGCAGCGGACAGGTGACAGATACGCAGTATTTT. Protein: CASSSGQVTDTQYF.

This clone has a handful of counts. CDR3 nucleotides: TGCGCCAGCAGCTTGACAGGGAACGAGCAGTACTTC. Protein product: CASSLTGNEQYF. J is TRBJ2-7 and V is TRBV5-1; weak D call: TRBD1 (6 bases). The CDR3 spans 12 residues. CDR1 SGHRS and CDR2 YFSETQ come from the germline V gene. V shed 1 base and J shed 5 bases, with 7 bases lying between them.

The chain couples TRBV2 to TRBJ1-2; TRBD1 is a possible D gene (5 bases). Germline V CDR1 and CDR2: SNHLY, FYNNEI. The CDR3 totals 15 residues. V lost 7 bases, J lost 0 bases, and 15 bases lay in between. The CDR3 DNA is TGTGCCAGCACAGGGTCTCGGCTAGCTAACTATGGCTACACCTTC. Its translation: CASTGSRLANYGYTF.

The J gene is TRBJ2-2, the V gene TRBV5-1; the D is unclear. V dropped 1 base and J dropped 6 bases, with 7 bases sitting between them. Germline CDR1 and CDR2: SGHRS and YFSETQ. The CDR3 length is 13 residues. CDR3 sequence reads: CASSLSAAGELFF. The DNA for the CDR3 is TGCGCCAGCAGCTTGTCGGCCGCCGGGGAGCTGTTTTTT.

The genes are TRBV28 and TRBJ2-1; tentative D call: TRBD2 (5 bases). Trimming pared 10 bases from V and 10 bases from J, leaving 26 bases between. The CDR3 has 15 amino acids. In germline, CDR1 is MDHEN, CDR2 SYDVKM. The CDR3 reads CATMPVFKGVPEQFF. CDR3 sequence (DNA): TGTGCCACCATGCCAGTCTTTAAGGGAGTTCCCGAGCAGTTCTTC.

The chain links TRBV6-1 to TRBJ2-7; 7 bases are a match to TRBD1. Per germline, CDR1 MNHNS and CDR2 SASEGT. V gave up 6 bases and J gave up 3 bases; unmatched junction bases: 8. The CDR3 runs to 14 residues. The DNA of the CDR3 is TGTGCCAGCAGCCGACAGGGTACGGGCTACGAGCAGTACTTC. This gives the protein CASSRQGTGYEQYF.

This chain joins TRBV9 and TRBJ2-2; D is perhaps TRBD1 or TRBD2 (5 bases each). Germline V gene data show CDR1 as SGDLS and CDR2 as YYNGEE. The length of the CDR3 is 15 residues. Trimming pared 4 bases from V and 3 bases from J, leaving 13 bases between. CDR3 loop: CASSPSGQHTGELFF. CDR3 sequence (DNA): TGTGCCAGCAGCCCCTCGGGGCAACACACCGGGGAGCTGTTTTTT.

This clone showed up just a few times. The genes are TRBV18 and TRBJ2-1; D gene uncertain. This CDR3 has 12 amino acids. Trimming took 2 bases from V and 2 from J, leaving 1 base between them. CDR1 is KGHSH and CDR2 is LQKENI in the germline V gene. CDR3 coding DNA: TGTGCCAGCTCACCAACCTACAATGAGCAGTTCTTC. Encoded protein: CASSPTYNEQFF.

V and J are TRBV2 and TRBJ2-2; D perhaps matches TRBD1 (6 bases). The V end was cut by 2 bases, the J end by 4 bases, with 11 bases between. The germline gives CDR1 SNHLY, CDR2 FYNNEI. CDR3 length equals 15 residues. Written as DNA, the CDR3 is TGTGCCAGCAGTGAAAGCCAGGGGTTCACCGGGGAGCTGTTTTTT. Translated: CASSESQGFTGELFF.

The genes are TRBV29-1 and TRBJ1-2, with 9 bases that match TRBD1. CDR1 SQVTM and CDR2 ANQGSEA come from the germline V gene. The CDR3 is made up of 13 amino acids. V lost 5 bases and J lost 7; bases outside the gene matches: 8. CDR3 in amino acids: CSVRTGAIPGYTF. CDR3 nucleotide sequence: TGCAGCGTTCGGACAGGGGCCATACCTGGCTACACCTTC.

The J gene is TRBJ2-1, the V gene TRBV19; TRBD2 aligns across 12 bases. V shed 5 bases and J 4 bases; nucleotides not matched to a gene: 3. Germline CDR1 is LNHDA and CDR2 is SQIVND (reference sequence). CDR3 size: 15 residues. DNA for the CDR3: TGTGCCAGTAGTCCAACTAGCGGGAGGTACAATGAGCAGTTCTTC. Protein product: CASSPTSGRYNEQFF.

The count of this clone is one. This chain connects TRBV25-1 to TRBJ2-7, with TRBD1 matching 10 bases. The CDR3 sequence is 17 residues long. The V gene's germline CDR1 is MGHDK and CDR2 SYGVNS. The J segment lost 6 bases and the V segment lost 5 bases, leaving 16 bases of the junction unmatched. The CDR3 nucleotides read TGTGCCAGCAGTAAAACCGGGACAGGGGTATCTCGTCGCGAGCAGTACTTC. Protein: CASSKTGTGVSRREQYF.

Note on this clone: Other DNA sequences from this sample encode an identical CDR3 as well. The J gene is TRBJ2-3, the V gene TRBV5-1; TRBD1 matches at 9 bases. J was trimmed by 4 bases and V by 3 bases; bases with no gene match: 3. The CDR3 is 14 residues long. Per germline, CDR1 SGHRS and CDR2 YFSETQ. CDR3 residues: CASSSGTGPDTQYF. As DNA, the CDR3 is TGCGCCAGCAGCTCCGGGACAGGGCCAGATACGCAGTATTTT.